This entry concerns a single TCR beta chain. Its antigen is still unknown. Method: immunoSEQ multiplex PCR; TCRdb's copy keeps in-frame clones and lacks some. The sample lists 100,000 to 150,000 clones; 65% to 90% were seen once. The CDR3 spans 15 residues. V gave up 1 base and J gave up 7 bases; unmatched junction bases: 4. The germline CDR1 and CDR2 sequences are SGHNT and YYREEE (reference sequence). The sample comes from a study of T cell responses to AZD1222 COVID-19 vaccine. The study's findings and limits: Spike-specific TCR breadth and depth grew following two AZD1222 doses. Mostly white British, mostly female donors; authors suggested clonal diversity may be underestimated. Unmutated variant regions are reportedly targeted by nearly half of spike-specific TCRs.

This chain connects TRBV5-4 to TRBJ1-6; 8 bases agree with TRBD1. Sample: peripheral blood, taken 28 days after the second dose of the MenACWY control vaccine. The receptor comes from an adult who received the MenACWY meningococcal vaccine as a control. DNA of the CDR3: TGTGCCAGCAGCTTGAGCCACAGGGGGAATTCACCCCTCCACTTT. It yields the protein CASSLSHRGNSPLHF. The full variable domain, rest sourced from reference TRBV5-4 and TRBJ1-6, is ETGVTQSPTHLIKTRGQQVTLRCSSQSGHNTVSWYQQALGQGPQFIFQYYREEENGRGNFPPRFSGLQFPNYSSELNVNALELDDSALYLCASSLSHRGNSPLHFGNGTRLTVT.